Below, 16 T cell receptor beta chains from the same sample are listed, as sequenced in a study of T cells in Graves' hyperthyroidism and ophthalmopathy. Regions amplified from RNA transcripts were the TCR beta CDR3 regions. A first-round RT-PCR of the TCR CDR3 used the HTBI primer set. TCRdb redid the calling of the multiplex PCR reads with MiXCR, one entry per CDR3 protein. The table shows over 300,000 distinct CDR3 sequences, with roughly 13% occurring only once. The specimen sequenced was blood. These receptors were collected from a woman aged 35 to 49 with Graves' ophthalmopathy.

At least ten counts were recorded for this clonotype. The J gene is TRBJ1-1, the V gene TRBV20-1, with 9 bases lining up with TRBD1. CDR3 size: 13 residues. Per germline, CDR1 DFQATT and CDR2 SNEGSKA (reference sequence). Trimming removed 7 bases from V and 5 bases from J; junction bases left unmatched: 8. The DNA for the CDR3 is TGCAGTGTCGTAGGGACAGGGCGGACTGAAGCTTTCTTT. Protein sequence: CSVVGTGRTEAFF.

This clonotype was counted many times. This rearrangement joins TRBV20-1 to TRBJ2-5, with TRBD2 matching over 9 bases. After removal of 4 bases from V and 2 bases from J, the junction contained 8 bases not matched to a gene. The CDR3 has 15 residues. CDR1 is DFQATT, CDR2 SNEGSKA, per germline (reference sequence). CDR3 sequence reads: CSANILAGDQETQYF. Here the CDR3 DNA reads TGCAGTGCTAACATACTAGCGGGCGATCAAGAGACCCAGTACTTC.

Comment on this clonotype: This may be a read error, as it is one base from a much larger clone. The rearrangement uses TRBV7-9 and TRBJ2-7; unclear D gene. CDR3 size: 15 residues. Germline loops: CDR1 SEHNR, CDR2 FQNEAQ (reference sequence). DNA for the CDR3: TGTTCCAGCAGCTTAGGGTCAGGATTCCACTACGAGCAGTACTTC. Encoded protein: CSSSLGSGFHYEQYF.

This chain connects TRBV11-2 to TRBJ2-7; 9 bases agree with TRBD1. Unmatched junction bases numbered 24, after V lost 6 bases and J lost 6 bases. The V gene's germline CDR1 is SGHAT and CDR2 FQNNGV. This CDR3 region has 19 residues. In DNA, the CDR3 is TGTGCCAGCAGACCGATTAGGGGGACAGGGCTTTCTCCTCCCGGCGAGCAGTACTTC. Translating gives CASRPIRGTGLSPPGEQYF. Complete variable domain (other parts from reference TRBV11-2 and TRBJ2-7): EAGVAQSPRYKIIEKRQSVAFWCNPISGHATLYWYQQILGQGPKLLIQFQNNGVVDDSQLPKDRFSAERLKGVDSTLKIQPAKLEDSAVYLCASRPIRGTGLSPPGEQYFGPGTRLTVT.

The chain combines TRBV5-1 with TRBJ2-1; D might be TRBD2 (5 bases). The ends were cut back, 1 base at V and 0 bases at J, with 14 bases in the middle. The CDR3 length is 17 residues. CDR1 is SGHRS and CDR2 is YFSETQ in the germline V gene. This chain's CDR3 is CASSLHELASSYNEQFF. Written as DNA, the CDR3 is TGCGCCAGCAGCTTGCACGAGCTAGCCAGCTCCTACAATGAGCAGTTCTTC.

This clonotype was seen at least ten times. The chain is built from TRBV19 and TRBJ1-2, with a tentative D call TRBD1 (6 bases). CDR1 is LNHDA, CDR2 SQIVND, per germline (reference sequence). Trimming cost V 6 bases and J 4 bases, with 9 bases left between them. This CDR3 contains 12 residues. In DNA, the CDR3 is TGTGCCAGTAGCCGGGACACCTATGGCTACACCTTC. It is translated as CASSRDTYGYTF. The variable domain in full, with the rest retrieved from reference TRBV19 and TRBJ1-2, is DGGITQSPKYLFRKEGQNVTLSCEQNLNHDAMYWYRQDPGQGLRLIYYSQIVNDFQKGDIAEGYSVSREKKESFPLTVTSAQKNPTAFYLCASSRDTYGYTFGSGTRLTVV.

This clonotype has only a few counts. V gene TRBV10-3 combines with J gene TRBJ1-2; TRBD1 agrees at 8 bases. J gave up 5 bases and V 10 bases, and 9 bases lay outside the gene matches. CDR1 is ENHRY and CDR2 is SYGVKD in the germline V gene. This CDR3 comprises 13 residues. The CDR3 here is CATATGAGYGYTF. In nucleotides, the CDR3 is TGTGCCACCGCGACAGGGGCCGGATATGGCTACACCTTC.

This clonotype has ten or more counts. This sequence joins TRBV6-1 and TRBJ1-3; possibly TRBD1 for D (6 bases). The CDR3 is 15 amino acids. CDR1 is MNHNS and CDR2 is SASEGT in the germline V gene. The V end was cut by 6 bases, the J end by 4 bases, with 16 bases between. The CDR3 loop is CASRPRGARGNTIYF. In DNA form, the CDR3 reads TGTGCCAGCAGACCGCGGGGGGCACGAGGAAACACCATATATTTT.

This clonotype came up many times. This chain joins TRBV6-2 or TRBV6-3 and TRBJ2-3; D unresolved. Germline V lookup: CDR1 MNHEY, CDR2 SVGEGT. The CDR3 consists of 15 residues. Deletions cut 7 bases from V and 2 bases from J, with 16 bases between. The DNA of the CDR3 is TGTGCCAGCACTCCCTCCGGCTTGATCACAGATACGCAGTATTTT. Residues: CASTPSGLITDTQYF.

This clonotype has a count of ten or more. The chain couples TRBV10-3 to TRBJ1-1; 9 bases agree with TRBD1. The CDR3 consists of 15 residues. Germline trimming cut 2 bases from V and 1 base from J; bases unmatched to any gene: 2. The V gene's germline CDR1 is ENHRY and CDR2 SYGVKD. The CDR3 region has the DNA TGTGCCATCAGTGAGCCGGGACAGGGGAACACTGAAGCTTTCTTT. Translating it yields CAISEPGQGNTEAFF.

This clonotype has only a few counts. The rearrangement joins TRBV25-1 to TRBJ2-1; TRBD2 matches at 9 bases. Germline V gene lookup returns CDR1 MGHDK and CDR2 SYGVNS. CDR3 length: 12 amino acids. After removal of 3 bases from V and 14 bases from J, the junction contained 5 bases not matched to a gene. CDR3 residues: CASSELAGFEFF. Here the CDR3 DNA reads TGTGCCAGCAGTGAGCTAGCGGGATTTGAGTTCTTC.

The sample holds a few counts of this clonotype. The chain combines TRBV7-9 with TRBJ2-7, with 8 bases fitting TRBD1. Germline assignment: CDR1 SEHNR and CDR2 FQNEAQ (reference sequence). The V segment lost 2 bases and the J segment 2 bases; nucleotides outside the gene matches: 11. This CDR3 has 17 residues. CDR3 sequence: CASSLSPKTGQAYEQYF. The CDR3 DNA reads TGTGCCAGCAGCTTAAGCCCCAAAACGGGACAGGCCTACGAGCAGTACTTC. Looking up the rest from reference TRBV7-9 and TRBJ2-7 gives the full variable domain: DTGVSQNPRHKITKRGQNVTFRCDPISEHNRLYWYRQTLGQGPEFLTYFQNEAQLEKSRLLSDRFSAERPKGSFSTLEIQRTEQGDSAMYLCASSLSPKTGQAYEQYFGPGTRLTVT.

As for this clonotype: This may come from a read error, since a much larger clone is one base off. V gene TRBV2 combines with J gene TRBJ1-3, with TRBD1 as a possible D gene (5 bases). The CDR3 sequence is 15 residues long. Germline V gene data show CDR1 as SNHLY and CDR2 as FYNNEI. The CDR3 loop reads CASRDNRGSGDTIYF. The CDR3 DNA reads TGTGCCAGCAGGGACAACAGAGGATCTGGAGACACCATATATTTT.

The V call is TRBV4-1, the J call TRBJ2-7, with 10 bases aligning to TRBD1. The CDR3 runs to 18 residues. Germline V gives CDR1 MGHRA, CDR2 YSYEKL. Trimming removed 2 bases from V and 1 base from J; junction bases left unmatched: 11. This CDR3 is CASSQIAFWTGGSYEQYF. The CDR3 DNA follows: TGCGCCAGCAGCCAAATCGCCTTCTGGACAGGGGGTTCCTACGAGCAGTACTTC.

This clonotype was picked up a small number of times. V gene TRBV28 combines with J gene TRBJ1-2; no reliable D call. V was clipped by 4 bases and J by 4 bases, with 10 bases between them. Per germline, CDR1 MDHEN and CDR2 SYDVKM. This CDR3 region has 13 residues. The CDR3 is CASSYRTSYGYTF. The CDR3 coding sequence is TGTGCCAGCAGTTATAGGACTAGCTATGGCTACACCTTC.

The V gene is TRBV4-2, the J gene TRBJ1-2; D gene ambiguous. The CDR3 has 15 residues. The germline V and J ends were trimmed by 0 bases and 8 bases, with 16 bases remaining between them. Germline-derived CDR1 and CDR2 are LGHNA and YNFKEQ. CDR3 protein: CASSQEGDTPQGYTF. The CDR3 DNA is TGTGCCAGCAGCCAAGAAGGAGACACGCCGCAAGGCTACACCTTC.